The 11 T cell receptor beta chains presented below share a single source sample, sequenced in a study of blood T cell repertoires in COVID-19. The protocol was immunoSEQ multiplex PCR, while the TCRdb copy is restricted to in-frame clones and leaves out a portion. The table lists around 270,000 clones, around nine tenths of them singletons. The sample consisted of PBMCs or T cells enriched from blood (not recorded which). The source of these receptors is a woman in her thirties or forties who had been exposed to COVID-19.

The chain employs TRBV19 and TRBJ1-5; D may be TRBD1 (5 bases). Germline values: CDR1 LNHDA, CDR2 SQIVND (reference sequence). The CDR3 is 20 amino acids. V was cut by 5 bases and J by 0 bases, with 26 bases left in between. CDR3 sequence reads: CASSSRSAGRILLSNQPQHF. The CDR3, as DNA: TGTGCCAGTAGTTCTAGGTCGGCGGGACGGATATTGCTTAGCAATCAGCCCCAGCATTTT. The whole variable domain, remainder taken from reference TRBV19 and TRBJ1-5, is DGGITQSPKYLFRKEGQNVTLSCEQNLNHDAMYWYRQDPGQGLRLIYYSQIVNDFQKGDIAEGYSVSREKKESFPLTVTSAQKNPTAFYLCASSSRSAGRILLSNQPQHFGDGTRLSIL.

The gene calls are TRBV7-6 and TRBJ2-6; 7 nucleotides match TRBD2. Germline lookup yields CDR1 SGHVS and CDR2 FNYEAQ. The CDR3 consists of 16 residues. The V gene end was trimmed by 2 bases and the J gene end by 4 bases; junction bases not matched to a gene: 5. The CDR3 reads CASSLWEGEGANVLTF. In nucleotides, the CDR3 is TGTGCCAGCAGCTTATGGGAGGGAGAAGGGGCCAACGTCCTGACTTTC.

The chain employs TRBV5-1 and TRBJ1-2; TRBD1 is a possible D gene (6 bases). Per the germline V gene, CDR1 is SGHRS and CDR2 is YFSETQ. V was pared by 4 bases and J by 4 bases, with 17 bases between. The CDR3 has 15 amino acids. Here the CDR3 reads CASSPTHGGGYGYTF. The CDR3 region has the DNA TGCGCCAGCAGCCCGACTCATGGGGGCGGCTATGGCTACACCTTC.

DNA of the CDR3: TGTGCCAGCAGCCCATTGAGGGCAGATACGCAGTATTTT. Translating gives CASSPLRADTQYF. The chain carries TRBV7-2 and TRBJ2-3; weak D call: TRBD2 (5 bases). Per germline, CDR1 SGHTA and CDR2 FQGNSA. The CDR3 runs to 13 residues. The V and J ends lost 5 bases and 4 bases respectively, with 10 bases between them.

The CDR3 here is CASSTQDFSDTQYF. The CDR3 region has the DNA TGTGCCAGCAGTACACAGGATTTTTCAGATACGCAGTATTTT. This chain links TRBV27 with TRBJ2-3; tentative D call: TRBD1 (5 bases). This CDR3 is built from 14 residues. Germline V gene sequence: CDR1 MNHEY, CDR2 SMNVEV (reference sequence). Trimming took off 5 bases at V and 4 bases at J, with 13 bases between the two ends.

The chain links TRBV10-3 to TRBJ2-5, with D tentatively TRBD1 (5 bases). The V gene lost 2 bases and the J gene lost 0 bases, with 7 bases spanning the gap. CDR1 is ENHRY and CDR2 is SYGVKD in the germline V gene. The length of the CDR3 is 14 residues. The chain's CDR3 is CAISEGAYQETQYF. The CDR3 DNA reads TGTGCCATCAGTGAGGGGGCCTACCAAGAGACCCAGTACTTC.

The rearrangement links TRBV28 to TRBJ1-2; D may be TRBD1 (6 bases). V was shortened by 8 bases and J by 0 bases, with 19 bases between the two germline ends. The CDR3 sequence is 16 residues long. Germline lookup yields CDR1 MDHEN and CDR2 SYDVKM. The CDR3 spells CASGDIPRRANYGYTF. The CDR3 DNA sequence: TGTGCCAGCGGGGACATCCCTAGGCGTGCTAACTATGGCTACACCTTC.

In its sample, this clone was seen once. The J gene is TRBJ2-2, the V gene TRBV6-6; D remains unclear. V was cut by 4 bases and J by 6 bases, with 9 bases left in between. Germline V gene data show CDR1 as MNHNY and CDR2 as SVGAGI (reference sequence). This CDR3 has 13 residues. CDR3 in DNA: TGTGCCAGCAGTTTCCTCCTGTCCGGGGAGCTGTTTTTT. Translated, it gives CASSFLLSGELFF.

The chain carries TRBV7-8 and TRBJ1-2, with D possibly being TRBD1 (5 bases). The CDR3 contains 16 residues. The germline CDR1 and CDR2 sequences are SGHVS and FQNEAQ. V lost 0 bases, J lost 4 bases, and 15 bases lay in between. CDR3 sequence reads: CASSLALEGRGYGYTF. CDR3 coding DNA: TGTGCCAGCAGCTTAGCGCTCGAGGGGAGGGGCTATGGCTACACCTTC.

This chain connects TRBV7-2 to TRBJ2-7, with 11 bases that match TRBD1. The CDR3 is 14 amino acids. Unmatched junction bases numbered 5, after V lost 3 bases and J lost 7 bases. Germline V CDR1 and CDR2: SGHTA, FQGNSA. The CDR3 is CASSLRTGGQEQYF. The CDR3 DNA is TGTGCCAGCAGCTTGCGGACAGGGGGCCAGGAGCAGTACTTC.

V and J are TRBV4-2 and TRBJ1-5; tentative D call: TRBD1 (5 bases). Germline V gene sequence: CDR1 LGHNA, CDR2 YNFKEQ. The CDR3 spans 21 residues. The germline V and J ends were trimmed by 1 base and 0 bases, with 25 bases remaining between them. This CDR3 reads CASSQAPVGRRGGYSNQPQHF. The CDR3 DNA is TGTGCCAGCAGCCAAGCCCCAGTTGGCAGGAGGGGTGGTTATAGCAATCAGCCCCAGCATTTT.